This entry describes one T cell receptor beta chain. The antigen remains unidentified. Time point specified: blood 2 weeks post-SBRT. Treatment specified: 15 Gy SBRT to primary tumor, nephrectomy 4 weeks later. Serial blood draws occurred at baseline and 2 and 4 weeks post-SBRT. Clear cell pathology was present in this patient's renal cell carcinoma. Data came from immunoSEQ multiplex PCR; TCRdb stores just in-frame clones and leaves some out. The sample lists roughly 130,000 clones, approximately 80% occurring once. This record comes from a study of radiation and T cells in renal cell carcinoma. Findings of the study overall: Top tumor clonotypes rose in blood 2 weeks post-radiation, then contracted.

V shed 3 bases and J shed 5 bases, with 14 bases lying between them. CDR1 ENHRY and CDR2 SYGVKD come from the germline V gene. The length of the CDR3 is 15 residues. The chain joins TRBV10-3 to TRBJ1-5, with a weak D call TRBD1 (5 bases). This clonotype was obtained from a woman in her fifties or sixties with renal cell carcinoma. The specimen comprised blood, sampled from a patient whose treatment included radiotherapy and nephrectomy. CDR3 region: CAISDLGGRDQPQHF. Here the CDR3 DNA reads TGTGCCATCAGTGATCTGGGGGGAAGGGATCAGCCCCAGCATTTT.